This entry lists 9 T cell receptor beta chains sequenced from one sample in a study of T cells in localized non-small cell lung cancer. The method was immunoSEQ multiplex PCR; TCRdb's version includes in-frame clones alone and lacks a portion of them. The sample carries about 70,000 clones, 86% recorded once. Sequencing used peripheral blood, obtained before any cancer treatment. These receptors all come from an older male donor with stage III squamous cell lung carcinoma.

The V gene is TRBV9, the J gene TRBJ1-1, with D unclear. Trimming left V 0 bases short and J 0 bases short, with 12 bases between. The CDR3 loop spans 16 amino acids. The V gene's germline CDR1 is SGDLS and CDR2 YYNGEE. The CDR3 DNA reads TGTGCCAGCAGCGTAGGATCGTCGTTTCTGAACACTGAAGCTTTCTTT. The encoded protein is CASSVGSSFLNTEAFF.

V is TRBV28 and J is TRBJ1-3, with 9 bases fitting TRBD1. The length of the CDR3 is 16 residues. V lost 6 bases, J lost 0 bases, and 6 bases stayed unmatched. CDR1 MDHEN and CDR2 SYDVKM come from the germline V gene. In DNA, the CDR3 is TGTGCCAGCAGACCTTCGACAGGGGGCTCTGGAAACACCATATATTTT. As protein: CASRPSTGGSGNTIYF.

The chain recombines TRBV2 with TRBJ1-2, with 7 bases matching TRBD1. V lost 10 bases and J lost 8; bases outside the gene matches: 19. The CDR3 totals 15 residues. Germline V CDR1 and CDR2: SNHLY, FYNNEI. CDR3 sequence: CATTITGQGGEGYTF. The CDR3 nucleotides are TGTGCCACCACCATCACAGGGCAAGGGGGCGAAGGCTACACCTTC.

The chain joins TRBV6-6 to TRBJ1-2; D not resolved. The germline V and J ends were trimmed by 6 bases and 1 base, with 9 bases remaining between them. The CDR3 runs 13 residues. The germline V gene encodes CDR1 MNHNY and CDR2 SVGAGI (reference sequence). The CDR3 DNA sequence: TGTGCCAGCAGCTCAGGCGATAACTATGGCTACACCTTC. Amino acid sequence: CASSSGDNYGYTF.

The genes are TRBV9 and TRBJ2-1; maybe TRBD1 (5 bases). Trimming stripped 6 bases from V and 5 bases from J, with 18 bases between. The germline V gene has CDR1 SGDLS and CDR2 YYNGEE. This CDR3 comprises 15 residues. DNA of the CDR3: TGTGCCAGCACCGCAGGGTTCGCGATTAACAATGAGCAGTTCTTC. The encoded protein is CASTAGFAINNEQFF.

The rearrangement joins TRBV6-1 to TRBJ2-3, with TRBD1 as a possible D gene (6 bases). Germline-derived CDR1 and CDR2 are MNHNS and SASEGT. The CDR3 sequence is 17 residues long. Trimming shortened V by 3 bases and J by 0 bases, and 16 bases separated the two germline ends. This chain's CDR3 is CASSDSWTAASTDTQYF. CDR3 DNA sequence: TGTGCCAGCAGTGATTCTTGGACAGCAGCTAGCACAGATACGCAGTATTTT.

The chain is built from TRBV6-5 and TRBJ2-1, with 9 bases aligning to TRBD1. The ends lost 4 bases at V and 9 bases at J; junction bases unmatched: 7. The germline gives CDR1 MNHEY, CDR2 SVGAGI. This CDR3 has 14 amino acids. CDR3 sequence reads: CASSSGQGFGEQFF. CDR3 bases: TGTGCCAGCAGTTCGGGACAGGGCTTCGGTGAGCAGTTCTTC.

This clone was found once. The V and J genes are TRBV5-1 and TRBJ2-1; 8 nucleotides agree with TRBD2. This CDR3 contains 16 residues. The J segment lost 0 bases and the V segment lost 4 bases, leaving 6 bases of the junction unmatched. The germline CDR1 and CDR2 sequences are SGHRS and YFSETQ. The CDR3: CASSPWRGASYNEQFF. CDR3 bases: TGCGCCAGCAGCCCATGGCGGGGGGCCTCCTACAATGAGCAGTTCTTC.

The chain combines TRBV2 with TRBJ1-5; D is uncertain. Germline CDR1 SNHLY, CDR2 FYNNEI. The V gene lost 2 bases and the J gene lost 5 bases, with 13 bases spanning the gap. The CDR3 consists of 15 residues. CDR3: CASSESVRSDQPQHF. The CDR3 DNA sequence: TGTGCCAGCAGTGAATCAGTGAGGAGCGATCAGCCCCAGCATTTT. The full variable domain, completed using reference TRBV2 and TRBJ1-5, is EPEVTQTPSHQVTQMGQEVILRCVPISNHLYFYWYRQILGQKVEFLVSFYNNEISEKSEIFDDQFSVERPDGSNFTLKIRSTKLEDSAMYFCASSESVRSDQPQHFGDGTRLSIL.